This T cell receptor (beta chain) is drawn from a study of beta chain features in type 1 diabetes. Study summary: Comparable age, gender and cell yields were observed in patients relative to healthy donors. General observations from the study: Type 1 diabetes patients had moderately but significantly shorter TCRB CDR3s in all four CD4+ subsets. cDNA-based sequencing might over-represent cells highly expressing TCR.

Investigators reverse transcribed all isolated RNA, so they sequenced expressed TCRB transcripts. Assay used: immunoSEQ multiplex PCR; TCRdb lists only in-frame clones, some missing. The sample shows 240,000 or so clones, about a fifth of them seen only once. The CDR3 is made up of 13 amino acids. Germline V gene lookup returns CDR1 GTSNPN and CDR2 SVGIG (reference sequence). Deletions cut 3 bases from V and 3 bases from J, with 9 bases between. As for this clone: The antigen is not known.

This clonotype was obtained from a woman in her 40s with type 1 diabetes. The sample comprised naive CD4+ T cells from blood. The V and J genes are TRBV30 and TRBJ2-1, with D uncertain. The DNA of the CDR3 is TGTGCCTGGAGCTCCAGGAACTACAATGAGCAGTTCTTC. Its protein product is CAWSSRNYNEQFF. Variable domain in full (rest from reference TRBV30 and TRBJ2-1): SQTIHQWPATLVQPVGSPLSLECTVEGTSNPNLYWYRQAAGRGLQLLFYSVGIGQISSEVPQNLSASRPQDRQFILSSKKLLLSDSGFYLCAWSSRNYNEQFFGPGTRLTVL.